This passage covers 20 T cell receptor beta chains from one sample sequenced in a study of early T cells in non-severe SARS-CoV-2 infection. TCRdb re-called the 5' RACE reads through MiXCR, storing one row per CDR3 protein. The sample holds around 25,000 distinct CDR3 sequences, roughly 4.8% seen once. The sequenced sample consisted of whole blood. Receptors were obtained from an adult who was a healthcare worker with PCR-confirmed SARS-CoV-2 infection or an uninfected control (not recorded which).

At least ten counts were recorded for this clonotype. V and J are TRBV19 and TRBJ2-1, with 9 positions matching TRBD2. This CDR3 is built from 15 residues. With V trimmed by 1 base and J by 7 bases, 5 bases remained unmatched. The germline CDR1 and CDR2 sequences are LNHDA and SQIVND (reference sequence). CDR3 bases: TGTGCCAGTAGTATAGGGGCTAGCGGGAAAAATGAGCAGTTCTTC. Residues: CASSIGASGKNEQFF. The full variable domain, in which reference TRBV19 and TRBJ2-1 provide the parts outside the CDR3, is DGGITQSPKYLFRKEGQNVTLSCEQNLNHDAMYWYRQDPGQGLRLIYYSQIVNDFQKGDIAEGYSVSREKKESFPLTVTSAQKNPTAFYLCASSIGASGKNEQFFGPGTRLTVL.

This clonotype is deemed medium-sized. J is TRBJ1-5 and V is TRBV30; D gene ambiguous. Germline assignment: CDR1 GTSNPN and CDR2 SVGIG (reference sequence). V was pared by 2 bases and J by 4 bases, with 9 bases between. This CDR3 spans 13 amino acids. The CDR3 DNA follows: TGTGCCTGGAGTAGGGCTCGTAATCAGCCCCAGCATTTT. It specifies CAWSRARNQPQHF.

This clonotype was picked up a small number of times. CDR3 residues: CASSPLGQQTEAFF. In nucleotides, the CDR3 is TGTGCCAGCAGCCCTTTGGGGCAGCAAACTGAAGCTTTCTTT. The V gene is TRBV3-1, the J gene TRBJ1-1; tentatively, D is TRBD1 (5 bases). The V and J ends lost 4 bases and 5 bases respectively, with 14 bases between them. The CDR3 is made up of 14 amino acids. Germline V lookup: CDR1 LGHDT, CDR2 YNNKEL (reference sequence).

This clonotype was counted ten times or more. This chain links TRBV19 with TRBJ2-1, with a possible D match to TRBD2 (5 bases). CDR1 and CDR2 (germline): LNHDA, SQIVND (reference sequence). The CDR3 is 14 residues long. The germline V and J ends were trimmed by 9 bases and 5 bases, with 17 bases remaining between them. In nucleotides, the CDR3 is TGTGCCAGCCACATAACCGGGAAAAACAATGAGCAGTTCTTC. Protein product: CASHITGKNNEQFF.

This clonotype was counted at least ten times. V usage is TRBV24-1 and J usage is TRBJ2-2; no clear D. Germline V CDR1 and CDR2: KGHDR, SFDVKD. V lost 1 base and J 7 bases, leaving 3 bases between the germline ends. This CDR3 spans 12 amino acids. CDR3 loop: CATSDFIGELFF. In DNA, the CDR3 is TGTGCCACCAGTGATTTTATCGGGGAGCTGTTTTTT.

This chain uses TRBV5-1 with TRBJ2-7, with 11 nucleotides matching TRBD2. This CDR3 comprises 14 residues. Per the germline V gene, CDR1 is SGHRS and CDR2 is YFSETQ. The V and J ends lost 4 bases and 4 bases, in that order; junction bases with no gene match: 4. The CDR3 coding sequence is TGCGCCAGCAGCCAAACTAGCGGGAGTTACGAGCAGTACTTC. This codes for CASSQTSGSYEQYF.

J is TRBJ2-7 and V is TRBV7-9, with 11 bases identical to TRBD1. Germline-derived CDR1 and CDR2 are SEHNR and FQNEAQ (reference sequence). Trimming removed 5 bases from V and 4 bases from J; junction bases left unmatched: 7. The CDR3 is 15 amino acids. CDR3 protein: CASSQRTGGWYEQYF. As DNA, the CDR3 is TGTGCCAGCAGCCAACGGACAGGGGGCTGGTACGAGCAGTACTTC.

This clonotype has at least ten counts. The rearrangement links TRBV7-8 to TRBJ2-5; 14 positions match TRBD2. In germline, CDR1 is SGHVS, CDR2 FQNEAQ. Trimming took 4 bases from V and 5 from J; bases not matched to a gene: 6. This CDR3 has 16 residues. CDR3 residues: CASSWGTSGRWETQYF. DNA of the CDR3: TGTGCCAGCAGCTGGGGGACTAGCGGGAGATGGGAGACCCAGTACTTC.

This clonotype is medium-sized (0.01 to 0.1%) in the sample. This CDR3 reads CASTPGAAGEETQYF. As DNA, the CDR3 is TGTGCCAGCACCCCGGGCGCAGCGGGGGAAGAGACCCAGTACTTC. The V gene is TRBV12-3 or TRBV12-4, the J gene TRBJ2-5; the match to TRBD2 covers 8 bases. There are 15 residues in the CDR3. V shed 7 bases, J shed 3 bases, and the junction held 10 bases outside the gene matches.

This clonotype was observed many times. The chain is built from TRBV29-1 and TRBJ1-4; D is unclear. The V and J ends lost 3 bases and 10 bases respectively, with 9 bases between them. This CDR3 comprises 11 residues. Germline values: CDR1 SQVTM, CDR2 ANQGSEA. CDR3 nucleotides: TGCAGCGTTGAGACTTCGGGAAAACTGTTTTTT. Its translation is CSVETSGKLFF.

The table lists this clonotype with many counts. The chain joins TRBV20-1 to TRBJ2-2; no clear D. Deletions cut 3 bases from V and 1 base from J, with 9 bases between. The CDR3 has 14 residues. In germline, CDR1 is DFQATT, CDR2 SNEGSKA (reference sequence). This CDR3 is CSASRSLNTGELFF. CDR3 nucleotides: TGCAGTGCTAGCCGCTCCCTGAACACCGGGGAGCTGTTTTTT.

This clonotype was observed a handful of times. CDR3 nucleotides: TGCAGCGTTGACGCAAATGAGCAGTTCTTC. Translating gives CSVDANEQFF. The V gene is TRBV29-1, the J gene TRBJ2-1, with D hard to call. The CDR3 is 10 residues long. Trimming removed 3 bases from V and 7 bases from J, with 4 bases in between. Germline CDR1 is SQVTM and CDR2 is ANQGSEA.

This clonotype was picked up a small number of times. This sequence joins TRBV14 and TRBJ1-2; D is undetermined. Germline V CDR1 and CDR2: SGHDN, FVKESK. V lost 1 base and J 2 bases, leaving 5 bases between the germline ends. This CDR3 spans 13 amino acids. The CDR3: CASSQGVNYGYTF. The CDR3 DNA follows: TGTGCCAGCAGCCAAGGGGTAAACTATGGCTACACCTTC.

This clonotype counts as medium-sized. The rearrangement links TRBV18 to TRBJ2-5, with unresolved D. Germline CDR1 is KGHSH and CDR2 is LQKENI. This CDR3 region has 11 residues. V was clipped by 3 bases and J by 2 bases, with 1 base between them. CDR3 residues: CASSPQETQYF. The CDR3, as DNA: TGTGCCAGCTCACCTCAAGAGACCCAGTACTTC.

This clonotype was picked up many times. V and J are TRBV5-3 and TRBJ1-4; D is ambiguous. TRBV5-3 is an ORF, and what it does is uncertain. This CDR3 region has 19 residues. V was cut by 2 bases and J by 0 bases, with 20 bases left in between. The CDR3 DNA reads TGTGCCAGAAGCTTTACCGGACCTCGGCCCCCTGCAACTAATGAAAAACTGTTTTTT. This sequence encodes CARSFTGPRPPATNEKLFF.

This chain joins TRBV5-1 and TRBJ1-1; D ambiguous. CDR3 length equals 12 residues. The ends were cut back, 4 bases at V and 1 base at J, with 5 bases in the middle. The germline CDR1 and CDR2 sequences are SGHRS and YFSETQ. CDR3 region: CASSEPNTEAFF. The CDR3 DNA reads as TGCGCCAGCAGCGAGCCGAACACTGAAGCTTTCTTT. The full variable domain, its missing parts supplied by reference TRBV5-1 and TRBJ1-1, is KAGVTQTPRYLIKTRGQQVTLSCSPISGHRSVSWYQQTPGQGLQFLFEYFSETQRNKGNFPGRFSGRQFSNSRSEMNVSTLELGDSALYLCASSEPNTEAFFGQGTRLTVV.

This clonotype was recorded at least ten times. The junction does not match germline at one end; this may be a read error. The V and J genes are TRBV6-6 and TRBJ1-6; tentative D call: TRBD1 (6 bases). CDR1 and CDR2 (germline): MNHNY, SVGAGI (reference sequence). The CDR3 has 14 amino acids. The CDR3 nucleotides read TGTGCCAGCAAAATACGACAGGAGAATTCACCCCTCCATTTT. Translated, it gives CASKIRQENSPLHF.

This CDR3 is CASSVGPGPEAFF. The CDR3 DNA sequence: TGTGCCAGCAGCGTAGGTCCAGGGCCTGAAGCTTTCTTT. The chain carries TRBV9 and TRBJ1-1, with D perhaps matching TRBD1 (5 bases). Germline CDR1 reads SGDLS; CDR2 reads YYNGEE. Trimming removed 0 bases at V and 6 bases at J, with 9 bases between. This CDR3 contains 13 residues.

This clonotype was seen many times. The CDR3 is CASSHRGYRATGELFF. CDR3 in DNA: TGTGCCAGCAGCCATCGAGGATACAGGGCTACCGGGGAGCTGTTTTTT. The rearrangement links TRBV5-4 to TRBJ2-2; D may be TRBD1 (6 bases). Germline assignment: CDR1 SGHNT and CDR2 YYREEE (reference sequence). V was shortened by 4 bases and J by 5 bases, with 18 bases between the two germline ends. The CDR3 is 16 residues long.

In its sample, this clonotype was seen many times. The J gene is TRBJ1-5, the V gene TRBV18; 8 nucleotides agree with TRBD1. CDR1 and CDR2 from the germline V gene are KGHSH and LQKENI. CDR3 length: 15 amino acids. The V gene end was trimmed by 2 bases and the J gene end by 10 bases; junction bases not matched to a gene: 10. The CDR3 DNA reads TGTGCCAGCTCACCAACAGGGACAGGCCTCAGTCCCCAGCATTTT. This sequence encodes CASSPTGTGLSPQHF.